This TCR beta chain emerged from a study of tumor-infiltrating lymphocytes in primary liver carcinoma. Findings of the study overall: Blood trailed tumors significantly in top-250-clone fraction (p = 0.039). Pairs comparing tumor with adjacent tissue or blood overlapped less than pairs drawn from tumor regions.

The CDR3 extends over 11 amino acids. Germline-derived CDR1 and CDR2 are ENHRY and SYGVKD. Turning to this clonotype: Its specificity is unknown.

From about 530 ng total RNA, TCR beta cDNA was generated with a primer in the constant region. Libraries covering TCR beta were generated through three nested multiplex PCR rounds (using a slightly modified ARM-PCR). Each of the first two PCR rounds ran approximately 10 cycles with TRBV1-TRBV30 forward and C-beta reverse primers. TCRdb reprocessed the multiplex PCR reads via MiXCR and lists one record per CDR3 protein. The sample holds 37,000 or so distinct CDR3 sequences; 75% are singletons and the top ten take more than 30%. RNA and DNA were co-extracted from about 19-30 mg of unsorted bulk tissue.

The receptor was isolated from a man aged 35-49 years with primary liver carcinoma and hepatitis B virus infection. V is TRBV10-3 and J is TRBJ2-2, with 7 bases lining up with TRBD2. Material for sequencing was tumor-adjacent normal liver tissue. The CDR3 reads CSTREAGELFF. CDR3 in DNA: TGTTCTACCCGGGAGGCCGGGGAGCTGTTTTTT.